This T cell receptor (beta chain) was found in a study of blood T cell repertoires in COVID-19 (dated by TCRdb to the early 2020s). About the full investigation: Collaborator samples came from the United States, Italy and Spain and covered acute and convalescent phases of COVID-19. The repertoires were released in a freely available public database meant as a resource for research on the immune response to SARS-CoV-2. HLA class I and class II types, where available, came from metadata supplied by the sample provider rather than from assay-based typing. The prospective study material was composed of cDNA or gDNA derived from T cells, B-cell-depleted T cells, or PBMCs. Subjects who had been exposed to COVID-19, were actively infected with it, or had recovered from it provided the deeply sampled blood TCRbeta repertoires that made up the dataset. The samples were drawn from the first 160 participants of the ongoing ImmuneRACE study and from 1,254 subjects provided by 6 global collaborators. Sample metadata almost always included a de-identified subject ID, COVID-19 status, age in years and sex. Summary of the overall study and its limitations: The quantity of clinical and demographic metadata differed by source and by participant and was supplied without curation.

This clone turned up a few times. Its target antigen remains unknown. Base quality data are lacking; no much larger clone is found one base away. One collaborating source in Seattle enrolled patients while the patients were actively infected and followed the patients over time throughout the course of disease. Each collaborating institution followed its own protocols to collect whole blood in K2EDTA tubes. Collaborator samples were shipped for TCRbeta analysis as frozen whole blood, isolated PBMCs, or DNA extracted from either sample type. TCRbeta CDR3 regions were amplified from genomic DNA using the immunoSEQ Assay, a bias-controlled multiplex PCR. Concerning the study's data processing: Within the assay, amplification of reference gene primers was used to estimate how many nucleated cells each sample contained. Sequence reads were collapsed and filtered to measure the absolute abundance of every unique TCRbeta CDR3 rearrangement. For each sample, productive Simpson clonality was calculated as the square root of Simpson's diversity index over productive rearrangements. TCRdb provides this immuneACCESS table in a form limited to in-frame rearrangements. Some clones are lacking; in checked studies, under half of them reflect an unresolved V gene, and why the rest are absent is not known. The D gene and trimming were derived from the DNA, and the V and J assignments and clone size from that table. This sample gives around 270,000 clones in total; roughly 86% of them show up just once. The ten top clones hold around 5% of the sample.

The specimen was peripheral blood. The TCR originated in a woman in her fifties or sixties with COVID-19, enrolled during active disease.

The CDR3 loop reads CASRTPQANYGYTF. In nucleotides, the sequence is TGTGCCAGCAGAACACCCCAAGCTAACTATGGCTACACCTTC. Here the chain combines TRBV28 and TRBJ1-2; the D segment cannot be called with confidence. The germline V gene specifies MDHEN as CDR1 and SYDVKM as CDR2. Including cysteine and phenylalanine, the CDR3 has 14 amino acids. The CDR3 DNA has 42 bases and is translated from base 1. The junction shows trimming of 6 bases on V and 0 bases on J, plus 11 bases between the germline ends.